The T cell receptor (beta chain) described here comes from a study of T cell repertoires in cytomegalovirus infection (dated by TCRdb to about 2019). Study-wide context: Donor HLA type was relevant to the analysis, because carriage of CMV infection together with the matching HLA type was indicated by public TCR beta signatures.

Germline trimming: 6 bases from V, 5 bases from J; junction bases outside gene matches: 14. CDR1 SNHLY and CDR2 FYNNEI were looked up in the germline V gene. The CDR3 goes from the cysteine to the phenylalanine over 16 residues. Only the CDR3 region is kept as DNA, spanning 48 bases read in frame from base 1. The sequencing machine was an Illumina HiSeq 1500. TCRdb passed the public sequencing reads through fastp at Q25 and MiXCR, retaining productive beta sequences. Rows with a matching CDR3 protein are joined into one entry that keeps the most common DNA and genes. For this sample the table gives roughly 500,000 distinct CDR3 sequences, of which roughly 12% were detected only once. The ten largest make up 9.5% to 13% of the sample. General findings and caveats noted by the study authors: The ex vivo response was dominated by HLA-C-restricted CMV-specific TCR beta clonotypes, and the single most frequent clonotype in two of eight donors was supplied by these HLA-C-restricted clonotypes. Carriers of CMV infection plus the relevant HLA type were discriminated by the cumulative frequency of public TCR beta family members in the study cohort and in an independent roughly 340-donor cohort.

This clonotype has a count of ten or more. Its antigen is still unknown. No base quality information exists; no much larger clone differs at one position. The sequence joins TRBV2 to TRBJ2-3; the junction holds 7 bases that match TRBD1. This clonotype was sampled from a human donor in good health (CMV status not recorded). Some clones in this sample may be carry-over from other donors' samples. Specimen: PBMCs. The CDR3 reads CASSETGVGAGDTQYF. The DNA sequence follows: TGTGCCAGCAGCGAAACAGGGGTCGGAGCTGGAGATACGCAGTATTTT.